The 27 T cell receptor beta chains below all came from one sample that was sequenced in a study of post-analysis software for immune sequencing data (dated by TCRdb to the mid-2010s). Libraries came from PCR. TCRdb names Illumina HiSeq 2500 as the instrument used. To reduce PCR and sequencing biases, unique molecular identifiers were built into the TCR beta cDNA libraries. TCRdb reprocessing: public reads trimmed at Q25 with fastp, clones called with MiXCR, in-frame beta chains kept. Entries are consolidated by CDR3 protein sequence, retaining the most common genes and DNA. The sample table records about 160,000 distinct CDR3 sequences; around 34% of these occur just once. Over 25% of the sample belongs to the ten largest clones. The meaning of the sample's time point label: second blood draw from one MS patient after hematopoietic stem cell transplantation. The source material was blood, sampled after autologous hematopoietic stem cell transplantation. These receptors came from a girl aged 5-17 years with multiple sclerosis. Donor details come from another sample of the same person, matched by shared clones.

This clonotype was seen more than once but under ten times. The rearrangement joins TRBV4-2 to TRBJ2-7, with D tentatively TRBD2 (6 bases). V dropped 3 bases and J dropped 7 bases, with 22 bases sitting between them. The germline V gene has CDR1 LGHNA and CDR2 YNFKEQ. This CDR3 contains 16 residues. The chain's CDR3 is CASSQLPASDRGEQYF. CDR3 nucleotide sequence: TGTGCCAGCAGCCAGTTGCCGGCTAGCGATCGTGGGGAGCAGTACTTC.

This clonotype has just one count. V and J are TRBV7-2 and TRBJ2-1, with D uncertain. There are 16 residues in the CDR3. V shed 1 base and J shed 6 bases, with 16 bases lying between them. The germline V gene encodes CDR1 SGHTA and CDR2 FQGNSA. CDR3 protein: CASSLVPSEKFNEQFF. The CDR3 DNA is TGTGCCAGCAGCTTAGTTCCCAGCGAGAAATTCAATGAGCAGTTCTTC.

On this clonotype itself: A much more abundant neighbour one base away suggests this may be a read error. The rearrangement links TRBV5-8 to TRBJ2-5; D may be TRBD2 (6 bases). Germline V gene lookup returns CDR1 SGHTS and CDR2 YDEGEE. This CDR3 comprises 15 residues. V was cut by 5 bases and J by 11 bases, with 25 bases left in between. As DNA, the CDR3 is TGTGCCAGCAGTCTTCTAGCGAACATCCTAAGAGGGCAGTACTTC. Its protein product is CASSLLANILRGQYF.

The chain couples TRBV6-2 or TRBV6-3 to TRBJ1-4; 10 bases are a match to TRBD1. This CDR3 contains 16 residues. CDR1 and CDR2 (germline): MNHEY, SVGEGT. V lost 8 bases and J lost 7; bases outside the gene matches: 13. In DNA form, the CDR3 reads TGTGCCAGCCGAGGGCCCTCGGGACAGGGGCGTGAAAAACTGTTTTTT. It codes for CASRGPSGQGREKLFF.

The CDR3 region is CASSWGLAGAYEQYF. CDR3 DNA sequence: TGTGCCAGCAGTTGGGGACTAGCGGGAGCCTACGAGCAGTACTTC. This chain links TRBV27 with TRBJ2-7, with 14 bases aligning to TRBD2. With V trimmed by 4 bases and J by 2 bases, 1 base remained unmatched. The CDR3 has 15 amino acids. Germline lookup yields CDR1 MNHEY and CDR2 SMNVEV (reference sequence).

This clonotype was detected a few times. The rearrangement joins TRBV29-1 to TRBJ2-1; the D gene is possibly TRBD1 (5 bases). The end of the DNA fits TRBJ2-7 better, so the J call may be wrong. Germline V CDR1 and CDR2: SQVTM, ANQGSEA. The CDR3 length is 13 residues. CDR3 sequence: CSVEDDSYNEQYF. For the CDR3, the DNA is TGCAGCGTTGAAGACGACAGCTACAATGAGCAGTACTTC.

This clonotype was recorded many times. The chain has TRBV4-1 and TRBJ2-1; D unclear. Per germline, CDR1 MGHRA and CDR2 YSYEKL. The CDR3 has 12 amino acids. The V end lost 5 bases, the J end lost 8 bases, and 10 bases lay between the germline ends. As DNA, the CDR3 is TGCGCCAGCAGCGGGGTTGAGGATGAGCAGTTCTTC. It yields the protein CASSGVEDEQFF.

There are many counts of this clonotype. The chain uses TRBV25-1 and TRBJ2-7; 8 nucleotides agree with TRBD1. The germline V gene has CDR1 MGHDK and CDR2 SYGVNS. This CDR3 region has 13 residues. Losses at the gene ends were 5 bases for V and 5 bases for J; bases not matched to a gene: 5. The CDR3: CASSRQGSDEQYF. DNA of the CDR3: TGTGCCAGCAGTAGACAGGGGAGCGACGAGCAGTACTTC.

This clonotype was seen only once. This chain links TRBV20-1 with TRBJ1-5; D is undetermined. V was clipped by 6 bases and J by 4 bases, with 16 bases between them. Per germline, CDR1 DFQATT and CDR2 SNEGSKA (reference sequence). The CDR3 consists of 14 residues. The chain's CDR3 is CSAPRSLGNQPQHF. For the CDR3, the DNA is TGCAGTGCCCCTAGGAGCCTGGGGAATCAGCCCCAGCATTTT.

The chain's CDR3 is CASSLPVPGQRTYEQYF. Here the CDR3 DNA reads TGTGCCAGCAGCTTACCCGTCCCGGGACAGCGAACCTACGAGCAGTACTTC. The gene calls are TRBV7-9 and TRBJ2-7, with 7 nucleotides matching TRBD1. CDR1 is SEHNR, CDR2 FQNEAQ, per germline (reference sequence). V lost 2 bases, J lost 2 bases, and 12 bases stayed unmatched. There are 17 residues in the CDR3.

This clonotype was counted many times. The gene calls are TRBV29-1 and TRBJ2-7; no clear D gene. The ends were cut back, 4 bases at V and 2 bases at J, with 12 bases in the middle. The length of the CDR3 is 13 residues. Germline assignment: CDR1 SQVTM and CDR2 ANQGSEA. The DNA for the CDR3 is TGCAGCGTTGTGTCAGCCCTTACCTACGAGCAGTACTTC. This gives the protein CSVVSALTYEQYF.

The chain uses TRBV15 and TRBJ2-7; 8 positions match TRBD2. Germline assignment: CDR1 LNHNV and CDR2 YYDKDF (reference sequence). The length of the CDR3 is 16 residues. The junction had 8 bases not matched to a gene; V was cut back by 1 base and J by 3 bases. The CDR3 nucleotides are TGTGCCACCAGCAGAGGGGCGGGAGGTGTAGGCTACGAGCAGTACTTC. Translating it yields CATSRGAGGVGYEQYF. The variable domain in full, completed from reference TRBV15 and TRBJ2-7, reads DAMVIQNPRYQVTQFGKPVTLSCSQTLNHNVMYWYQQKSSQAPKLLFHYYDKDFNNEADTPDNFQSRRPNTSFCFLDIRSPGLGDTAMYLCATSRGAGGVGYEQYFGPGTRLTVT.

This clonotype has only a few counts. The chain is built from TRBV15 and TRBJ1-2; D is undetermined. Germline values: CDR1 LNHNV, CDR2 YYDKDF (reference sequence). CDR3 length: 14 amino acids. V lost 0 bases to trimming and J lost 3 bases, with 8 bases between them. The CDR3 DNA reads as TGTGCCACCAGCAGAGATCGAGGGCACTATGGCTACACCTTC. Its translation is CATSRDRGHYGYTF.

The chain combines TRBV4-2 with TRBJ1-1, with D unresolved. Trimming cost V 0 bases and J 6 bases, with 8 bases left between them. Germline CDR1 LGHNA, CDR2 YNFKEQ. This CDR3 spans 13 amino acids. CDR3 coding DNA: TGTGCCAGCAGCCAAGATATGGCACCTGAAGCTTTCTTT. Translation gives CASSQDMAPEAFF.

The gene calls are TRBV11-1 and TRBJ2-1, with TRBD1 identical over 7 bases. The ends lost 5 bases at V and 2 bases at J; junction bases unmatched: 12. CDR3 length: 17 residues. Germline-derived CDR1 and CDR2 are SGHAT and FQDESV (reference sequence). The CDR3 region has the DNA TGTGCCAGCAGCCACGACCACAGGGGTTATGCCTACAATGAGCAGTTCTTC. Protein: CASSHDHRGYAYNEQFF.

CDR3 nucleotide sequence: TGTGCCAGCAGCCCTGGGACTAGCGGGAGACTTCTAACCCATGAGCAGTTCTTC. Its translation: CASSPGTSGRLLTHEQFF. V usage is TRBV7-9 and J usage is TRBJ2-1; 14 bases match TRBD2. This CDR3 is built from 18 residues. V dropped 5 bases and J dropped 8; count of bases not matched to a gene: 14. Germline lookup yields CDR1 SEHNR and CDR2 FQNEAQ (reference sequence).

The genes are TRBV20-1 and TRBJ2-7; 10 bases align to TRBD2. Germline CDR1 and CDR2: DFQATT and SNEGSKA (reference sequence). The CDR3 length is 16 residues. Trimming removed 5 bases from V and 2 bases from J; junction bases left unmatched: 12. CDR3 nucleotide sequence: TGCAGTGCTTGGACTAGCGGCCCCTCGTTGGCCTACGAGCAGTACTTC. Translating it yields CSAWTSGPSLAYEQYF.

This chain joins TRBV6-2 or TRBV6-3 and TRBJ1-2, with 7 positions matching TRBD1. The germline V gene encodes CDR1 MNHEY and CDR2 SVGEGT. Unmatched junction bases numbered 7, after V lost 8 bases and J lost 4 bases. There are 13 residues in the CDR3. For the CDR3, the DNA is TGTGCCAGCCTCGGGACAGCAGTCTATGGCTACACCTTC. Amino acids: CASLGTAVYGYTF.

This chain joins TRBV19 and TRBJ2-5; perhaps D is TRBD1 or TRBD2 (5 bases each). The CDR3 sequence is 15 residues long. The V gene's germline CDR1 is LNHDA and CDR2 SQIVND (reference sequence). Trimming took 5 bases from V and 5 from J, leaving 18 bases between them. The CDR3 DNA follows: TGTGCCAGTAGTCAAATCCGGGACGGTGGGGAGACCCAGTACTTC. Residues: CASSQIRDGGETQYF. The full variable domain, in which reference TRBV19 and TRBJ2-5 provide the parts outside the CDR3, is DGGITQSPKYLFRKEGQNVTLSCEQNLNHDAMYWYRQDPGQGLRLIYYSQIVNDFQKGDIAEGYSVSREKKESFPLTVTSAQKNPTAFYLCASSQIRDGGETQYFGPGTRLLVL.

The CDR3 region has the DNA TGTGCCAGCACCAGCCAGACTAGCAGCGACGAGCAGTACTTC. This codes for CASTSQTSSDEQYF. This rearrangement joins TRBV2 to TRBJ2-7; 7 bases match TRBD2. V trimming: 7 bases; J trimming: 5 bases; junction bases outside the gene matches: 11. This CDR3 comprises 14 residues. Germline V gives CDR1 SNHLY, CDR2 FYNNEI.

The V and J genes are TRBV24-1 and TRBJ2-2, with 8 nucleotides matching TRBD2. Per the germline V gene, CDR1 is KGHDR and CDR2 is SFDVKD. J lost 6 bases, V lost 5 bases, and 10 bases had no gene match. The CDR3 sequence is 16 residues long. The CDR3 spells CATSAPRTSSAGELFF. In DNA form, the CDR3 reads TGTGCCACCAGTGCCCCCCGGACTAGCTCGGCCGGGGAGCTGTTTTTT.

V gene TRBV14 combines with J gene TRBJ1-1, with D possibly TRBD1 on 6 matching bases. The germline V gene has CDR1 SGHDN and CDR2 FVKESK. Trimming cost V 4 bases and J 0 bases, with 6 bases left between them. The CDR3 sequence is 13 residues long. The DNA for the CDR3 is TGTGCCAGCAGCCGGGACATGAACACTGAAGCTTTCTTT. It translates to CASSRDMNTEAFF.

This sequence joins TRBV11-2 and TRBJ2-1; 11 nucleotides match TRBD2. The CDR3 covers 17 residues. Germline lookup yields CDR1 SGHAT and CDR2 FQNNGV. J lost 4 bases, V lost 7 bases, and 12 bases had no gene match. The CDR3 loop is CASNYLGTSGSYNEQFF. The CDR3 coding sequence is TGTGCCAGCAACTATTTAGGGACTAGCGGTTCTTACAATGAGCAGTTCTTC.

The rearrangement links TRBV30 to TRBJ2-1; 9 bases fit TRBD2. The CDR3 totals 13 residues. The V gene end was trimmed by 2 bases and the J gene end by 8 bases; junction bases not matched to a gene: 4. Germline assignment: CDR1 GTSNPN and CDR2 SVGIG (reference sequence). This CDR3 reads CAWSFLAGDEQFF. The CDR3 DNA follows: TGTGCCTGGAGTTTCTTAGCGGGGGATGAGCAGTTCTTC.

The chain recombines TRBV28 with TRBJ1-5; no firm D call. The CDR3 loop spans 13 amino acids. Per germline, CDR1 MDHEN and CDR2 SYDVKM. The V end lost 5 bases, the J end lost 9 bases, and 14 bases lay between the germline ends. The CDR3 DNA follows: TGTGCCAGCAGTATCTCGACATCAAGGCCCCAGCATTTT. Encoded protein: CASSISTSRPQHF.

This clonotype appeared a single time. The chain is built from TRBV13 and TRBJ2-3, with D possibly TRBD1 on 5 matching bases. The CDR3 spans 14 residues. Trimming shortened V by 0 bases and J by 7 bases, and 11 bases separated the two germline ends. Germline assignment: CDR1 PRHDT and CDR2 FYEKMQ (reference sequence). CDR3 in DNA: TGTGCCAGCAGCTTAGGACAGGTCACGCATACGCAGTATTTT. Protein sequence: CASSLGQVTHTQYF. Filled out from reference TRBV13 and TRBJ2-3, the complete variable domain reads AAGVIQSPRHLIKEKRETATLKCYPIPRHDTVYWYQQGPGQDPQFLISFYEKMQSDKGSIPDRFSAQQFSDYHSELNMSSLELGDSALYFCASSLGQVTHTQYFGPGTRLTVL.

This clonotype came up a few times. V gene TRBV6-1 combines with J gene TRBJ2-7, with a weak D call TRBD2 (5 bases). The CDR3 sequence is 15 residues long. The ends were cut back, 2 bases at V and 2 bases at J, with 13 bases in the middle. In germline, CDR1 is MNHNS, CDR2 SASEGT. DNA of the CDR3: TGTGCCAGCAGTGAACCGAGGAGGCCGCCCTACGAGCAGTACTTC. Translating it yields CASSEPRRPPYEQYF.